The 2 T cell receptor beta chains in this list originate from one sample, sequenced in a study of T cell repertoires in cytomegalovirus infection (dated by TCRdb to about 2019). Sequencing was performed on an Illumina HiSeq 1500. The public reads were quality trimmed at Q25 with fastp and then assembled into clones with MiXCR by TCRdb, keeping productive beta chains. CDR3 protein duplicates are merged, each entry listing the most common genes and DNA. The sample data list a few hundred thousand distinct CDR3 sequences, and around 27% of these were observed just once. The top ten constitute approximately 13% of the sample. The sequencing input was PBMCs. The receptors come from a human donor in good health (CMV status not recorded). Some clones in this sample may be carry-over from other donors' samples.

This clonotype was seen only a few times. The CDR3, as DNA: TGTGCCACACGACTAGCTTCGCTCAGCACAGATACGCAGTATTTT. Encoded protein: CATRLASLSTDTQYF. The genes are TRBV7-9 and TRBJ2-3, with 7 bases lining up with TRBD2. There are 15 residues in the CDR3. The germline CDR1 and CDR2 sequences are SEHNR and FQNEAQ (reference sequence). Trimming took 10 bases from V and 0 from J; bases not matched to a gene: 10.

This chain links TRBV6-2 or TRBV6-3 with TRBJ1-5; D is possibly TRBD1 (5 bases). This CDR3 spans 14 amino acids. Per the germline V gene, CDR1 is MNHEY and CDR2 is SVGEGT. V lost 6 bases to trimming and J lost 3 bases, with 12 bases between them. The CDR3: CASRNGGTNQPQHF. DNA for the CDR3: TGTGCCAGCAGAAACGGGGGGACCAATCAGCCCCAGCATTTT.